This T cell receptor (beta chain) was sequenced for a study of immune cell composition in non-small cell lung cancer. Overall study results and limits: Squamous lung tumours showed higher top 10 clone scores and clonality than adenocarcinomas. Overall clonality, unlike maximal tumour-associated clone frequency, did not predict TIL reactivity. Around 80% of squamous and under 35% of adenocarcinoma cases had tumour-associated clones >0.5%.

Repertoires were generated with immunoSEQ multiplex PCR, while TCRdb's copy carries only in-frame clones and drops some. The sample holds some 1,000 clones, approximately 78% seen once. There are 12 residues in the CDR3. In germline, CDR1 is SGHTA, CDR2 FQGNSA. The V end lost 5 bases, the J end lost 8 bases, and 12 bases lay between the germline ends. In regard to this clone: Its antigen is not identified.

Genomic DNA came from frozen unsorted single-cell suspensions. This sequence originates from a human donor with non-small cell lung cancer. The sample was lung tumor tissue. The chain joins TRBV7-2 to TRBJ1-2, with D possibly being TRBD1 (5 bases). This CDR3 is CASSVTARGYTF. The CDR3 DNA sequence: TGTGCCAGCAGCGTGACAGCTAGGGGCTACACCTTC.